Each of the 7 T cell receptor beta chains below was sequenced from the same sample in a study of OX40 agonist ivuxolimab in advanced cancers. Profiled with immunoSEQ multiplex PCR; TCRdb holds only in-frame clones, not every one. This sample has about 73,000 clones, with around nine tenths found just once. The sequenced sample was CD4+ or CD8+ T cells sorted from blood, obtained in a trial of the OX40 agonist ivuxolimab. Receptors were obtained from an adult with an advanced solid tumor such as melanoma, head and neck, liver or kidney cancer.

CDR3 protein: CASSLKGFGGSYNSPLHF. CDR3 coding DNA: TGTGCCAGCAGTTTAAAGGGATTCGGAGGCTCCTATAATTCACCCCTCCACTTT. This chain uses TRBV27 with TRBJ1-6; D is unresolved. In germline, CDR1 is MNHEY, CDR2 SMNVEV (reference sequence). CDR3 length: 18 residues. V was clipped by 2 bases and J by 0 bases, with 14 bases between them.

This chain connects TRBV19 to TRBJ1-5; D gene unclear. Between the trimmed V and J ends, which lost 11 bases and 2 bases, there was a span of 19 bases. The germline CDR1 and CDR2 sequences are LNHDA and SQIVND (reference sequence). This CDR3 comprises 15 residues. This chain's CDR3 is CASRRALGGNQPQHF. The CDR3 region has the DNA TGTGCCTCTCGGAGGGCCCTTGGGGGCAATCAGCCCCAGCATTTT.

This chain uses TRBV6-1 with TRBJ1-5; D remains ambiguous. Germline CDR1 MNHNS, CDR2 SASEGT. This CDR3 region has 11 residues. The germline V and J ends were trimmed by 6 bases and 10 bases, with 10 bases remaining between them. This chain's CDR3 is CASSMERPQHF. The CDR3 DNA is TGTGCCAGCAGCATGGAGAGACCCCAGCATTTT.

V is TRBV5-1 and J is TRBJ2-5; D is unresolved. CDR3 length: 11 residues. Germline CDR1 is SGHRS and CDR2 is YFSETQ. The V end lost 2 bases, the J end lost 4 bases, and 3 bases lay between the germline ends. The CDR3 DNA follows: TGCGCCAGCAGCTTAGTAGAGACCCAGTACTTC. It codes for CASSLVETQYF.

The V and J genes are TRBV6-5 and TRBJ2-7, with no clear D. In germline, CDR1 is MNHEY, CDR2 SVGAGI. V gave up 7 bases and J gave up 1 base, with 11 bases separating them. The CDR3 consists of 13 residues. DNA for the CDR3: TGTGCCAGCAATCCATCTCGATCCTACGAGCAGTACTTC. Translated, it gives CASNPSRSYEQYF.

This clone has only a few counts. J is TRBJ1-5 and V is TRBV19; 7 positions agree with TRBD1. The V gene end was trimmed by 8 bases and the J gene end by 4 bases; junction bases not matched to a gene: 5. CDR3 length: 13 amino acids. The germline gives CDR1 LNHDA, CDR2 SQIVND (reference sequence). The CDR3 DNA follows: TGTGCCAGTGAAGGGGGCAGGAATCAGCCCCAGCATTTT. Residues: CASEGGRNQPQHF.

The J gene is TRBJ1-2, the V gene TRBV6-4; 7 nucleotides align to TRBD1. The CDR3 runs 14 residues. The V and J ends lost 6 bases and 0 bases, in that order; junction bases with no gene match: 4. Germline V gene data show CDR1 as MRHNA and CDR2 as SNTAGT. CDR3 region: CASSPGTANYGYTF. CDR3 DNA: TGTGCCAGCAGCCCTGGGACAGCTAACTATGGCTACACCTTC.